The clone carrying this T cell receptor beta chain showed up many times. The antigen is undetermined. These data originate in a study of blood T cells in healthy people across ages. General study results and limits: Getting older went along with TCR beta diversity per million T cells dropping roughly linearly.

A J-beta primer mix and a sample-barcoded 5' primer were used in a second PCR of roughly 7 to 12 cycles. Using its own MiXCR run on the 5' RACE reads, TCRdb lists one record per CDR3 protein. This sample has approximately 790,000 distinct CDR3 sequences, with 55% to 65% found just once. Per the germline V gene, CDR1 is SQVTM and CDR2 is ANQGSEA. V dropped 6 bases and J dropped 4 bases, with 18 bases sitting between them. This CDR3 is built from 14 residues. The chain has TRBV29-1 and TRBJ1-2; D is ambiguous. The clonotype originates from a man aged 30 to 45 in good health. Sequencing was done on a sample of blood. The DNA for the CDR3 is TGCAGCGTCCCCCGGGCAGGAAACCTCTATGGCTACACCTTC. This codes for CSVPRAGNLYGYTF.